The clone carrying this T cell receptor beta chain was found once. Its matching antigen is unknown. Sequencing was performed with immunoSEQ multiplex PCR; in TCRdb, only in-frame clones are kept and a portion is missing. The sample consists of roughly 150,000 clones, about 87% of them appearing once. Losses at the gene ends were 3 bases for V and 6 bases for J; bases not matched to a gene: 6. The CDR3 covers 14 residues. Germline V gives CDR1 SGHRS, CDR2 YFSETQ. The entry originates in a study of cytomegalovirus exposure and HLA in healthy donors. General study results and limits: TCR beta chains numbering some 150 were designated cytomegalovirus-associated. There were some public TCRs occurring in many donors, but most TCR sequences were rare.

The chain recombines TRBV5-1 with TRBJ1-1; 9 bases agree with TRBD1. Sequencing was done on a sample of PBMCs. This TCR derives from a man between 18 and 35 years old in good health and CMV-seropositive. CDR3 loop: CASSWGQGIAEAFF. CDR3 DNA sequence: TGCGCCAGCAGCTGGGGACAGGGTATAGCTGAAGCTTTCTTT.